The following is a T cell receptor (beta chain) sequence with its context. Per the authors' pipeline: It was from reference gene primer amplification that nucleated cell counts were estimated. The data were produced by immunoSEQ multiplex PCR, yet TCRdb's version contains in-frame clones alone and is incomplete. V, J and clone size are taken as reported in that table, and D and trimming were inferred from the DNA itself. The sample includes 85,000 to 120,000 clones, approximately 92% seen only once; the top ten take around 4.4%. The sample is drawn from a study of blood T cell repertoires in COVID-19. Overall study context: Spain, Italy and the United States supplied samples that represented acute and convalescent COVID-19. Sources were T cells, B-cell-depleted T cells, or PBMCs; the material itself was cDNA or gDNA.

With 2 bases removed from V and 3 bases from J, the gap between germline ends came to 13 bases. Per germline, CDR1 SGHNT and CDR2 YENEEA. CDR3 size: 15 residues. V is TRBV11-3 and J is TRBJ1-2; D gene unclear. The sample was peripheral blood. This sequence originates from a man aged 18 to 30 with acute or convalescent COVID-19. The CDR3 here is CASSLNKRSYYGYTF. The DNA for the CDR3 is TGTGCCAGCAGCTTAAATAAGCGCTCCTACTATGGCTACACCTTC.